This TCR beta chain was sequenced in a study of cytomegalovirus exposure and HLA in healthy donors. In the study overall: A subsequent analysis stated that the roughly 130 validation repertoires were run on the same platform as the roughly 670 first-cohort repertoires.

Measured with immunoSEQ multiplex PCR; TCRdb has only the in-frame clones, and not every one. The table lists about 110,000 clones, 88% of them singletons, with over 1.1% in the top ten. The 120-subject validation cohort, separate from the approximately 660-subject first cohort, included the donors. V gave up 0 bases and J gave up 7 bases; unmatched junction bases: 6. CDR1 and CDR2 from the germline V gene are MRHNA and SNTAGT. This CDR3 has 15 residues. This rearrangement joins TRBV6-4 to TRBJ1-1; 9 bases map to TRBD1. The clonotype comes from a woman aged 25-40 years in good health and CMV-seropositive. The sequenced sample was PBMCs. DNA of the CDR3: TGTGCCAGCAGTGACTCGACAGGGGGACTAAATGAAGCTTTCTTT. Protein: CASSDSTGGLNEAFF.